The 29 T cell receptor beta chains reported below all come from one sample, sequenced in a study of molecular identifiers for immune sequencing clone quantification. TCRdb re-called the PCR reads through MiXCR, storing one row per CDR3 protein. This sample yields about 60,000 distinct CDR3 sequences, of which under 20% are seen a single time; 1.4% to 1.5% belongs to the top ten. Sequenced material: naive CD8+ T cells from blood, with Jurkat cell RNA spiked in. Subset denoted: FACS-sorted CD8+CD4-CCR7+CD45RA+ naive T cells. These receptors came from a human donor in good health. Some libraries in this study had Jurkat cell RNA spiked in.

At least ten counts were recorded for this clonotype. A read error may produce the germline difference seen at one junction end. The rearrangement links TRBV14 to TRBJ2-7; 8 bases line up with TRBD2. In germline, CDR1 is SGHDN, CDR2 FVKESK. The CDR3 runs to 19 residues. The CDR3 region has the DNA TGTGCCAGCAGCCAAGAGCGGGAGGCCCTGTTGGAGACCTCCGACGAGCAGTACTTC. Translation: CASSQEREALLETSDEQYF.

In this sample, this clonotype turned up many times. The gene calls are TRBV2 and TRBJ2-7; 8 nucleotides line up with TRBD2. V was clipped by 5 bases and J by 0 bases; unmatched bases: 3. There are 14 residues in the CDR3. Germline V CDR1 and CDR2: SNHLY, FYNNEI. CDR3 coding DNA: TGTGCCAGCAGTTTAGCGGGACCCTCCTACGAGCAGTACTTC. Encoded protein: CASSLAGPSYEQYF.

This clonotype appeared many times. V is TRBV3-1 and J is TRBJ2-1; 12 nucleotides align to TRBD2. The CDR3 length is 16 residues. The trim removed 1 base at V and 2 bases at J, leaving 0 bases unmatched. Per the germline V gene, CDR1 is LGHDT and CDR2 is YNNKEL (reference sequence). This CDR3 reads CASSQGLAGAYNEQFF. The CDR3 nucleotides read TGTGCCAGCAGCCAAGGACTAGCGGGGGCCTACAATGAGCAGTTCTTC.

Note on this clonotype: Being one base from a much bigger clone, this may be a read error. The chain has TRBV11-2 and TRBJ2-7; 7 positions agree with TRBD2. CDR3 length: 15 amino acids. Germline loops: CDR1 SGHAT, CDR2 FQNNGV. CDR3 in DNA: TGTGCCAGCAGCTTAGGTGGCGGGAGCGACTACGAGCAGCACTTC. The encoded protein is CASSLGGGSDYEQHF.

A remark on this clonotype: It may be a read error: a sequence one base away is much more abundant. This rearrangement joins TRBV29-1 to TRBJ2-1, with 9 bases that match TRBD2. Germline V gives CDR1 SQVTM, CDR2 ANQGSEA. The CDR3 contains 13 residues. The CDR3 loop is CGVAGGPNNEQFF. CDR3 in DNA: TGCGGCGTTGCGGGAGGGCCTAATAATGAGCAGTTCTTC.

At least ten counts were recorded for this clonotype. CDR3 protein: CASSPLRTTSTDTQYF. The CDR3 DNA reads as TGTGCCAGCAGCCCACTCAGGACTACTAGCACAGATACGCAGTATTTT. The chain couples TRBV7-8 to TRBJ2-3; weak D call: TRBD2 (6 bases). CDR3 length: 16 amino acids. CDR1 is SGHVS, CDR2 FQNEAQ, per germline. Trimming removed 5 bases from V and 0 bases from J, with 15 bases in between.

This clonotype was seen ten or more times. The genes are TRBV6-5 and TRBJ2-3; possibly TRBD1 for D (6 bases). Germline V CDR1 and CDR2: MNHEY, SVGAGI. V lost 4 bases, J lost 2 bases, and 10 bases lay in between. The CDR3 is 14 amino acids. CDR3 residues: CASSFGTLTDTQYF. The CDR3, as DNA: TGTGCCAGCAGTTTTGGGACACTCACAGATACGCAGTATTTT.

This chain links TRBV27 with TRBJ2-7, with a weak D call TRBD1 (6 bases). V lost 6 bases and J lost 4, with 13 bases in between. The length of the CDR3 is 13 residues. Germline V gene data show CDR1 as MNHEY and CDR2 as SMNVEV (reference sequence). The DNA for the CDR3 is TGTGCCAGCAGCCCTGCGACAGGATACGAGCAGTACTTC. Translation gives CASSPATGYEQYF.

This clonotype has ten or more counts. This chain uses TRBV24-1 with TRBJ2-1, with a tentative D call TRBD1 (6 bases). Trimming cost V 9 bases and J 2 bases, with 16 bases left between them. CDR1 KGHDR and CDR2 SFDVKD come from the germline V gene. The CDR3 has 15 residues. DNA for the CDR3: TGTGCCACCTCAGGGGCCAGGGAACCCTACAATGAGCAGTTCTTC. It yields the protein CATSGAREPYNEQFF.

This chain links TRBV12-3 or TRBV12-4 with TRBJ2-5; 10 bases agree with TRBD1. The CDR3 is 14 amino acids. Trimming removed 4 bases from V and 5 bases from J; junction bases left unmatched: 4. The CDR3 region has the DNA TGTGCCAGCAGTTACGGGACAGGGGAGGAGACCCAGTACTTC. It is translated as CASSYGTGEETQYF.

In this sample, this clonotype turned up many times. The chain recombines TRBV2 with TRBJ2-6; possibly TRBD2 for D (5 bases). Germline CDR1 SNHLY, CDR2 FYNNEI. The CDR3 covers 18 residues. With 3 bases removed from V and 3 bases from J, the gap between germline ends came to 18 bases. CDR3 loop: CASSDFRGGSFGANVLTF. Here the CDR3 DNA reads TGTGCCAGCAGTGACTTCCGGGGTGGGTCCTTTGGGGCCAACGTCCTGACTTTC.

This CDR3 reads CASSITPGLADEQYF. CDR3 DNA sequence: TGTGCCAGTAGTATAACGCCGGGACTAGCCGACGAGCAGTACTTC. The chain uses TRBV19 and TRBJ2-7, with 9 positions matching TRBD2. Germline V lookup: CDR1 LNHDA, CDR2 SQIVND (reference sequence). Trimming took 2 bases from V and 5 from J; bases not matched to a gene: 7. The CDR3 totals 15 residues.

This clonotype occurred many times. This chain links TRBV4-1 with TRBJ2-1, with 9 bases matching TRBD1. Trimming cost V 6 bases and J 5 bases; bases outside gene matches: 8. Germline CDR1 and CDR2: MGHRA and YSYEKL. The CDR3 has 15 residues. The CDR3 spells CASRNLDRGNNEQFF. The CDR3 DNA is TGCGCCAGCAGAAACCTTGACAGGGGGAACAATGAGCAGTTCTTC.

This clonotype has only a few counts. A much bigger clone sits one base away, suggesting this may be a read error. This chain uses TRBV9 with TRBJ2-3; D possibly matches TRBD1 or TRBD2 (6 bases each). The CDR3 contains 15 residues. The ends were cut back, 1 base at V and 5 bases at J, with 14 bases in the middle. Germline V gives CDR1 SGDLS, CDR2 YYNGEE. CDR3 sequence reads: CASSVRGTHRDTQYF. The CDR3 nucleotides read TGTGCCAGCAGCGTAAGGGGGACTCACCGAGATACGCAGTATTTT.

V and J are TRBV30 and TRBJ1-2; maybe TRBD1 (5 bases). CDR3 length: 13 residues. Trimming took 2 bases from V and 4 from J, leaving 11 bases between them. Per germline, CDR1 GTSNPN and CDR2 SVGIG (reference sequence). CDR3 sequence: CAWSTGTTYGYTF. In DNA, the CDR3 is TGTGCCTGGAGTACCGGGACGACCTATGGCTACACCTTC. The whole variable domain, remainder taken from reference TRBV30 and TRBJ1-2, is SQTIHQWPATLVQPVGSPLSLECTVEGTSNPNLYWYRQAAGRGLQLLFYSVGIGQISSEVPQNLSASRPQDRQFILSSKKLLLSDSGFYLCAWSTGTTYGYTFGSGTRLTVV.

In this sample, this clonotype turned up many times. The V call is TRBV27, the J call TRBJ2-3, with D possibly being TRBD1 (5 bases). Trimming stripped 0 bases from V and 0 bases from J, with 7 bases between. CDR1 MNHEY and CDR2 SMNVEV come from the germline V gene (reference sequence). The CDR3 has 15 amino acids. The DNA of the CDR3 is TGTGCCAGCAGTTTATCGCAGGGTAGCACAGATACGCAGTATTTT. This translates into CASSLSQGSTDTQYF.

The genes are TRBV28 and TRBJ2-3, with D possibly matching TRBD1 (5 bases). Trimming shortened V by 3 bases and J by 6 bases, and 7 bases separated the two germline ends. Germline V gives CDR1 MDHEN, CDR2 SYDVKM. The CDR3 is made up of 12 amino acids. The CDR3 sequence: CASSFWGDTQYF. DNA of the CDR3: TGTGCCAGCAGTTTTTGGGGCGATACGCAGTATTTT. Full variable domain (outside the CDR3, taken from reference TRBV28 and TRBJ2-3): DVKVTQSSRYLVKRTGEKVFLECVQDMDHENMFWYRQDPGLGLRLIYFSYDVKMKEKGDIPEGYSVSREKKERFSLILESASTNQTSMYLCASSFWGDTQYFGPGTRLTVL.

This clonotype has ten or more counts. The CDR3 DNA is TGTGCCAGCCTCGAGAGGAACACCGGGGAGCTGTTTTTT. The encoded protein is CASLERNTGELFF. This chain links TRBV2 with TRBJ2-2; the D is unclear. This CDR3 spans 13 amino acids. The V end was cut by 8 bases, the J end by 1 base, with 8 bases between. Germline values: CDR1 SNHLY, CDR2 FYNNEI.

This clonotype was observed a handful of times. The chain couples TRBV15 to TRBJ2-7; 7 bases line up with TRBD1. This CDR3 region has 15 residues. Germline V gene data show CDR1 as LNHNV and CDR2 as YYDKDF (reference sequence). The J segment lost 1 base and the V segment lost 2 bases, leaving 5 bases of the junction unmatched. CDR3 in DNA: TGTGCCACCAGCAGACAGCCGGGACAGTCCTACGAGCAGTACTTC. Translating gives CATSRQPGQSYEQYF.

About this clonotype: This may stem from a read error, because a much larger clone lies one nucleotide away. The CDR3 carries no conserved terminal phenylalanine or tryptophan, so it likely arises from a read error. The rearrangement joins TRBV30 to TRBJ2-5; 8 bases map to TRBD2. J gave up 1 base and V 1 base, and 2 bases lay outside the gene matches. Germline CDR1 is GTSNPN and CDR2 is SVGIG (reference sequence). The CDR3 is made up of 14 amino acids. The DNA of the CDR3 is TGTGCCTGGAGTGACACTAGCGGCCAAGAGACCCAGTACCTC. It specifies CAWSDTSGQETQYL.

This clonotype was seen repeatedly, ten times or more. The rearrangement uses TRBV19 and TRBJ2-7; 9 positions agree with TRBD1. V trimming: 3 bases; J trimming: 7 bases; junction bases outside the gene matches: 7. The CDR3 loop spans 14 amino acids. The germline V gene has CDR1 LNHDA and CDR2 SQIVND (reference sequence). The CDR3 DNA reads TGTGCCAGTAGTATTGGGACAGGGCCAGAGGAGCAGTACTTC. It yields the protein CASSIGTGPEEQYF.

In its sample, this clonotype was seen many times. This CDR3 reads CSASPGTGAQPQHF. The CDR3 coding sequence is TGCAGTGCTAGCCCCGGGACAGGGGCTCAGCCCCAGCATTTT. The chain joins TRBV20-1 to TRBJ1-5; 10 positions match TRBD1. Germline assignment: CDR1 DFQATT and CDR2 SNEGSKA (reference sequence). The CDR3 sequence is 14 residues long. V was clipped by 3 bases and J by 6 bases; unmatched bases: 5.

A word on this clonotype: Possible read error: a much larger clone is one base away. This is likely a read error, given that the CDR3 carries no conserved phenylalanine or tryptophan at its end. The chain carries TRBV5-1 and TRBJ2-3; D uncertain. In germline, CDR1 is SGHRS, CDR2 YFSETQ. The CDR3 has 12 residues. The V end lost 9 bases, the J end lost 3 bases, and 11 bases lay between the germline ends. The CDR3 spells CAILTSTDTQYL. The CDR3 DNA reads as TGCGCCATCCTTACCTCGACAGATACGCAGTATCTT.

Ten or more counts support this clonotype. The CDR3 region has the DNA TGTGCCACCAGCAGAGAGGGACTAGCGCACACCAATGAGCAGTTCTTC. Translated, it gives CATSREGLAHTNEQFF. This chain uses TRBV15 with TRBJ2-1, with 10 bases fitting TRBD2. Germline-derived CDR1 and CDR2 are LNHNV and YYDKDF (reference sequence). The J segment lost 6 bases and the V segment lost 0 bases, leaving 5 bases of the junction unmatched. The CDR3 runs 16 residues.

This clonotype has a count of ten or more. The rearrangement links TRBV9 to TRBJ1-1, with a tentative D call TRBD1 (6 bases). This CDR3 has 16 amino acids. The ends were cut back, 4 bases at V and 5 bases at J, with 21 bases in the middle. From germline, CDR1 is SGDLS and CDR2 YYNGEE. CDR3 in amino acids: CASSTRTAAVETEAFF. DNA for the CDR3: TGTGCCAGCAGCACCCGGACAGCCGCCGTAGAAACTGAAGCTTTCTTT.

To note about this clonotype: This may stem from a read error, because a much larger clone lies one nucleotide away. V is TRBV4-1 and J is TRBJ2-7; 9 positions match TRBD2. The CDR3 contains 15 residues. Germline V gene sequence: CDR1 MGHRA, CDR2 YSYEKL. DNA for the CDR3: TGCGCCAGCAGCCAACTAGCGGGAACCTCCTACGAGCGGTACTTC. Protein product: CASSQLAGTSYERYF.

This clonotype has more than one count but fewer than ten. The CDR3 reads CASSAPWDEQFF. The CDR3 DNA is TGTGCCAGCAGTGCGCCTTGGGATGAGCAGTTCTTC. The chain carries TRBV7-9 and TRBJ2-1; D remains unclear. V gave up 6 bases and J gave up 8 bases, with 11 bases separating them. CDR1 and CDR2 (germline): SEHNR, FQNEAQ (reference sequence). The CDR3 sequence is 12 residues long.

This clonotype was counted at least ten times. The chain is built from TRBV27 and TRBJ2-7; D is possibly TRBD2 (5 bases). The CDR3 runs 15 residues. V gave up 6 bases and J gave up 6 bases, with 21 bases separating them. Germline CDR1 MNHEY, CDR2 SMNVEV (reference sequence). CDR3 protein: CASRGADRVPGEQYF. The CDR3 bases are TGTGCCAGCAGAGGAGCGGACCGAGTTCCGGGCGAGCAGTACTTC.

This clonotype was detected many times. The V and J genes are TRBV7-2 and TRBJ2-7; TRBD1 matches 7 bases. CDR3 length: 16 residues. Per germline, CDR1 SGHTA and CDR2 FQGNSA. V trimming: 4 bases; J trimming: 6 bases; junction bases outside the gene matches: 15. CDR3 loop: CASSSDPGTADSEQYF. For the CDR3, the DNA is TGTGCCAGCAGCTCCGATCCTGGGACAGCCGACTCCGAGCAGTACTTC.